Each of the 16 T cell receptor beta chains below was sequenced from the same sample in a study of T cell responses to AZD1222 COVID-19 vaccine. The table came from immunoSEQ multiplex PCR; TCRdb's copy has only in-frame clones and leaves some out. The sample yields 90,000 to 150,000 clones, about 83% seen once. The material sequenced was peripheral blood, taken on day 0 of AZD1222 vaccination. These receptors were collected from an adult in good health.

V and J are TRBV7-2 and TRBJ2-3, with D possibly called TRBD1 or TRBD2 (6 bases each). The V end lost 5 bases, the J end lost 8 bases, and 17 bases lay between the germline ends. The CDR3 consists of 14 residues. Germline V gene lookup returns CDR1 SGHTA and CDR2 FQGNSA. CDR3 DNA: TGTGCCAGCAGCCAAGGGGGGAGCTTCGGTACGCAGTATTTT. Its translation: CASSQGGSFGTQYF.

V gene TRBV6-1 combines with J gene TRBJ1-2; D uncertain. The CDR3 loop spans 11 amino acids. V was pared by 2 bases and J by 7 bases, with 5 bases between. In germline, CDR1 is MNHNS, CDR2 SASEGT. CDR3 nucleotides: TGTGCCAGCAGTGAACTTTTTGGCTACACCTTC. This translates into CASSELFGYTF.

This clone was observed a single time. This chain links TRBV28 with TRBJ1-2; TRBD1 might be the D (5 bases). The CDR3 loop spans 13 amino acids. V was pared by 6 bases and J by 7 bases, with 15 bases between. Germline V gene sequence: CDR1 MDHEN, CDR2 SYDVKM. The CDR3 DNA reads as TGTGCCAGCAGGGCCGGGGGTTTTGCTGGCTACACCTTC. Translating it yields CASRAGGFAGYTF.

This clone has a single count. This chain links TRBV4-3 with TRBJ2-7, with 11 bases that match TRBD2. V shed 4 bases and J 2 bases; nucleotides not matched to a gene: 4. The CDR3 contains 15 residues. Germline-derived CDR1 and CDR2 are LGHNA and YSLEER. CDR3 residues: CASSPLLAGAYEQYF. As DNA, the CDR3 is TGCGCCAGCAGCCCCTTACTAGCGGGAGCCTACGAGCAGTACTTC.

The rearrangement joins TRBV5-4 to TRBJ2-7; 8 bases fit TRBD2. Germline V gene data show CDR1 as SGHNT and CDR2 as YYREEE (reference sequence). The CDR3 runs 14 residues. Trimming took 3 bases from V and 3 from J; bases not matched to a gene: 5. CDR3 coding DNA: TGTGCCAGCAGCTCGATAGCGGGGAGCTACGAGCAGTACTTC. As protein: CASSSIAGSYEQYF.

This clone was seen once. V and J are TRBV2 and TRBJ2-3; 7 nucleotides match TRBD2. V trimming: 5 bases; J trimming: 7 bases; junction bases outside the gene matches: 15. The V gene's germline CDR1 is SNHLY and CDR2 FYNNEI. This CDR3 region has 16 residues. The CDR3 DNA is TGTGCCAGCAGTTTAAGGGAGGGTCTCCCTCCCAATACGCAGTATTTT. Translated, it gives CASSLREGLPPNTQYF.

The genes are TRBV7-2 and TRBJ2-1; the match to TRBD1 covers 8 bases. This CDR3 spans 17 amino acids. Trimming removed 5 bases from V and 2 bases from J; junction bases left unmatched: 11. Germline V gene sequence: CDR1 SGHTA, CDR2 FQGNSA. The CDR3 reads CASSLRRQGTAYNEQFF. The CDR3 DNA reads TGTGCCAGCAGCCTACGTCGACAGGGGACTGCCTACAATGAGCAGTTCTTC.

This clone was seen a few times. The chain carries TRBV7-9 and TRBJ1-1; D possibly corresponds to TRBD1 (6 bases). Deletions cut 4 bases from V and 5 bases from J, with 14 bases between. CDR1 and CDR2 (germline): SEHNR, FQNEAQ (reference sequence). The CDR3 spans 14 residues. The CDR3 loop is CASSSGQKETEAFF. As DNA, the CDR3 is TGTGCCAGCAGCTCGGGACAAAAGGAAACTGAAGCTTTCTTT.

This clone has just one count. CDR3 coding DNA: TGTGCCAGCAGCTTGGACAGGGGTTCCTATAATTCACCCCTCCACTTT. It codes for CASSLDRGSYNSPLHF. V is TRBV5-6 and J is TRBJ1-6; 7 nucleotides agree with TRBD1. This CDR3 is 16 amino acids long. Per the germline V gene, CDR1 is SGHDT and CDR2 is YYEEEE. Trimming at V came to 0 bases and at J to 1 base, leaving 1 base not matched to a gene. Filled out from reference TRBV5-6 and TRBJ1-6, the complete variable domain reads DAGVTQSPTHLIKTRGQQVTLRCSPKSGHDTVSWYQQALGQGPQFIFQYYEEEERQRGNFPDRFSGHQFPNYSSELNVNALLLGDSALYLCASSLDRGSYNSPLHFGNGTRLTVT.

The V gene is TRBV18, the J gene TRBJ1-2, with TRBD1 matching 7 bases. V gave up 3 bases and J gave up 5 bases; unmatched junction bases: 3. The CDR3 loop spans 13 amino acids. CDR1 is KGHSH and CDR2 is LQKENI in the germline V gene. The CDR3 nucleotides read TGTGCCAGCTCACCCCCAGGGGGTTATGGCTACACCTTC. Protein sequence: CASSPPGGYGYTF. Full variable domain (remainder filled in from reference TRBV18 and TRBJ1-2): NAGVMQNPRHLVRRRGQEARLRCSPMKGHSHVYWYRQLPEEGLKFMVYLQKENIIDESGMPKERFSAEFPKEGPSILRIQQVVRGDSAAYFCASSPPGGYGYTFGSGTRLTVV.

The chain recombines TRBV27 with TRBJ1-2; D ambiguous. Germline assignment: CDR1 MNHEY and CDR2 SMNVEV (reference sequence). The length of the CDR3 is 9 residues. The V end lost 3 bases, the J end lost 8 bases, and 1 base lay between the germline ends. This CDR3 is CASSLGYTF. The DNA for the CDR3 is TGTGCCAGCAGTTTGGGCTACACCTTC.

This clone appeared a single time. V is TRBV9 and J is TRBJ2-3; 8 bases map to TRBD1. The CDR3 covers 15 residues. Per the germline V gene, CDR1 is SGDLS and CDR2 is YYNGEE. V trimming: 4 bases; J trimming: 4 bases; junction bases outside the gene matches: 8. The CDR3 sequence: CASSSQTGAADTQYF. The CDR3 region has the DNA TGTGCCAGCAGCTCACAGACAGGGGCGGCAGATACGCAGTATTTT.

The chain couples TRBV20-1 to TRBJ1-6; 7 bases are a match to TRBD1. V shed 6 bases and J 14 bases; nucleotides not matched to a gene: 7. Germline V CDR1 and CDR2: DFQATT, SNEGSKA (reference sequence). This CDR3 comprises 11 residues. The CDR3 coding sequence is TGCAGTGCGAGCAGGGGGATGGCCCTCCACTTT. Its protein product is CSASRGMALHF.

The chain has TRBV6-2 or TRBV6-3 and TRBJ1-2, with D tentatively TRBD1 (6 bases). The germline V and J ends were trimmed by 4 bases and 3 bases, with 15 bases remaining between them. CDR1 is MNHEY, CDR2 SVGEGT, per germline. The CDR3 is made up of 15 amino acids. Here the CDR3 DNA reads TGTGCCAGCAGTTCAGGGACACTGCCGGACTATGGCTACACCTTC. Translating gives CASSSGTLPDYGYTF.

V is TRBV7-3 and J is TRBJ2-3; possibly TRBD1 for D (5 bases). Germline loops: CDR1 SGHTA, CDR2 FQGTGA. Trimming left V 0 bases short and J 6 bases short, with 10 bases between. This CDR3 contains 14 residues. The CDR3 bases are TGTGCCAGCAGCTTAACGGGGCCATCCGATACGCAGTATTTT. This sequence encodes CASSLTGPSDTQYF.

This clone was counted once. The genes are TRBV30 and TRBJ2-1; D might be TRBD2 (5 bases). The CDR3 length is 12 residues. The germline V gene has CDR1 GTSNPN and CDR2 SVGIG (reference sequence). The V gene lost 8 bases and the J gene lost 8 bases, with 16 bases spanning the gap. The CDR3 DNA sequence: TGTGCCCTCTCGTTGGACTGGGATGAGCAGTTCTTC. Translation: CALSLDWDEQFF.